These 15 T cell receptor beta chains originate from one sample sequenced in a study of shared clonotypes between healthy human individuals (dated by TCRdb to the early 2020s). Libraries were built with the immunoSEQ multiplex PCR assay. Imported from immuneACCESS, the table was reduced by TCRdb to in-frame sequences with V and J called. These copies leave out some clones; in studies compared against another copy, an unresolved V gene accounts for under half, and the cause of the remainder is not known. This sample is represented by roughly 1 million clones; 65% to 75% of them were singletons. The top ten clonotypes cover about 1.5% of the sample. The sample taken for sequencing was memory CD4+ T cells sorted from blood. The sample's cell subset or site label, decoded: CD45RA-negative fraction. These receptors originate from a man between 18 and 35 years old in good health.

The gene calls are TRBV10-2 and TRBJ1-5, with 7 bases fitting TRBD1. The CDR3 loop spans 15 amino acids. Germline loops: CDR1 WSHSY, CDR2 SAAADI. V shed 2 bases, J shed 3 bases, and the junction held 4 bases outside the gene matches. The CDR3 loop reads CASSETGVYNQPQHF. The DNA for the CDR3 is TGCGCCAGCAGTGAGACAGGGGTGTACAATCAGCCCCAGCATTTT.

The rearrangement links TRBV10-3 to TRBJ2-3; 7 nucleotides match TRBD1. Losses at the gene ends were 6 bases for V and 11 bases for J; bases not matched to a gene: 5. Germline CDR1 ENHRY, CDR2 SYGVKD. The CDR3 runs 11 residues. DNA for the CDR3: TGTGCCATCAGCCCCGACAGGGTGCAGTATTTT. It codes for CAISPDRVQYF.

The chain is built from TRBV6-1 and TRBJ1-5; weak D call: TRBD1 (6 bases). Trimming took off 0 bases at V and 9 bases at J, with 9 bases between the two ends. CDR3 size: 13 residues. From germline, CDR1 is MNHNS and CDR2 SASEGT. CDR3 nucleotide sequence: TGTGCCAGCAGTGAAGCTGGGGGCATGCCCCAGCATTTT. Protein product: CASSEAGGMPQHF.

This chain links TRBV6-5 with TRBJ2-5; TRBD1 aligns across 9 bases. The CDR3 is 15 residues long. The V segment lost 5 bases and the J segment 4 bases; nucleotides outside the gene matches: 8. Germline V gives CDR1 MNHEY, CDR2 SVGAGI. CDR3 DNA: TGTGCCAGCAGTGGGGGACAGGGCCCAAGAGAGACCCAGTACTTC. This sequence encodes CASSGGQGPRETQYF.

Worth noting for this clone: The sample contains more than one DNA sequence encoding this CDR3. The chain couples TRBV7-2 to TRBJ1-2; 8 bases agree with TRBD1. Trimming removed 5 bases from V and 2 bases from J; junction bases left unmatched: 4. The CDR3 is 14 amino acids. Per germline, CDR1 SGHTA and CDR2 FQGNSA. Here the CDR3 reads CASSLGQDNYGYTF. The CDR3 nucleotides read TGTGCCAGCAGCCTGGGACAGGACAACTATGGCTACACCTTC.

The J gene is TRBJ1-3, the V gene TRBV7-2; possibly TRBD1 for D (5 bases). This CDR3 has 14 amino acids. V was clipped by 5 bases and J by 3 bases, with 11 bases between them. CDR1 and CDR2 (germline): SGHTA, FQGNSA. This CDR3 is CASSNKGLGNTIYF. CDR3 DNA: TGTGCCAGCAGCAACAAGGGGCTTGGAAACACCATATATTTT.

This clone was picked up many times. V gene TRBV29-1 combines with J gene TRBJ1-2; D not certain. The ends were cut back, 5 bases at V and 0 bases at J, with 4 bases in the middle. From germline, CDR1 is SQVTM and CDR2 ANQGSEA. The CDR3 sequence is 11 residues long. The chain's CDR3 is CSVISNYGYTF. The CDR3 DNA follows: TGCAGCGTTATCTCTAACTATGGCTACACCTTC.

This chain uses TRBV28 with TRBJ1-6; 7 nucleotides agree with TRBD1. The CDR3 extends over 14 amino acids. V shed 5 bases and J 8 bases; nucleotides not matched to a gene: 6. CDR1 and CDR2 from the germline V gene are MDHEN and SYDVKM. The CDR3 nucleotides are TGTGCCAGCAGTAGACAGGGCGGGCATTCACCCCTCCACTTT. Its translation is CASSRQGGHSPLHF.

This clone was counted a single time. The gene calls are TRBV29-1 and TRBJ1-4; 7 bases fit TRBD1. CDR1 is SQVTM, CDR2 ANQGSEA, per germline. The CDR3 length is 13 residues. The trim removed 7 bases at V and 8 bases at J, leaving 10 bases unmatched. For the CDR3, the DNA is TGCAGCGCCGTGACAGGGTTCCGAGAAAAACTGTTTTTT. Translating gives CSAVTGFREKLFF.

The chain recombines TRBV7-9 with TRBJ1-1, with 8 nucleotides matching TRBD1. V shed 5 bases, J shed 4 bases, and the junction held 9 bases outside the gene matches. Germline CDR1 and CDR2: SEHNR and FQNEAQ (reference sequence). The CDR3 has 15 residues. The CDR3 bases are TGTGCCAGCAGCCCGAGGACAGGGATGTCCACTGAAGCTTTCTTT. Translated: CASSPRTGMSTEAFF.

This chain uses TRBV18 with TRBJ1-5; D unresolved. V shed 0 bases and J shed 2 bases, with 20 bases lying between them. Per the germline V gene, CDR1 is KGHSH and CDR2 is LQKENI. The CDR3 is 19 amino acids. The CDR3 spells CASSPPLIGPPVGNQPQHF. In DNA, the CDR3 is TGTGCCAGCTCACCACCCTTGATCGGGCCACCAGTGGGCAATCAGCCCCAGCATTTT.

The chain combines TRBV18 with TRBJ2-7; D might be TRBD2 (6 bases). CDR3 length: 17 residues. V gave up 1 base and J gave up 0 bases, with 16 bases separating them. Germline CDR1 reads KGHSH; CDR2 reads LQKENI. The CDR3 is CASSPRIGGIRSYEQYF. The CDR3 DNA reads TGTGCCAGCTCACCACGGATTGGCGGGATACGCTCCTACGAGCAGTACTTC.

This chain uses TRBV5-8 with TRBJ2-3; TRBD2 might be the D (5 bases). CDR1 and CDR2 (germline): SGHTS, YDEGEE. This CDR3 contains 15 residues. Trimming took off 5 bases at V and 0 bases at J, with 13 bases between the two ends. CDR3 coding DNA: TGTGCCAGCAGTAACCGAAGGACTAGCACAGATACGCAGTATTTT. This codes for CASSNRRTSTDTQYF.

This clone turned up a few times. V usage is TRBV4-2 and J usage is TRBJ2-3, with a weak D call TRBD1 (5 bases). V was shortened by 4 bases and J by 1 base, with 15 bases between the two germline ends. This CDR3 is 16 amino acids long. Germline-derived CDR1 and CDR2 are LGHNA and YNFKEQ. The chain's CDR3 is CASSRSIIGGTDTQYF. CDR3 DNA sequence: TGTGCCAGCAGCCGATCAATCATAGGGGGCACAGATACGCAGTATTTT.

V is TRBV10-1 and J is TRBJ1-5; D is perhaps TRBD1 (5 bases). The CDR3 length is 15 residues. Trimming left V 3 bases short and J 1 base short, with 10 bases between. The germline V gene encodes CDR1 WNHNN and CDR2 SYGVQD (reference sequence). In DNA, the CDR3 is TGCGCCAGCAGTGAAGGAGGGGCCAGCAATCAGCCCCAGCATTTT. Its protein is CASSEGGASNQPQHF.